This section outlines one T cell receptor (beta chain) sequence together with its context. Its cognate antigen is unknown. This sample was taken from a study of identical twins. Each CDR3 protein is one row after TCRdb ran MiXCR on the 5' RACE reads. Among roughly 470,000 distinct CDR3 sequences, roughly an eighth were seen once, and the ten largest hold more than 0.8%. CDR1 SGHRS and CDR2 YFSETQ come from the germline V gene. The CDR3 sequence is 15 residues long. V was clipped by 3 bases and J by 4 bases; unmatched bases: 5. Study-wide results and caveats: Zero-insertion analyses were open to partial confounding by invariant MAIT and iNKT cells.

This sample was also put to use in a study of yellow fever vaccine responses in identical twins.

J is TRBJ2-7 and V is TRBV5-1, with 12 bases aligning to TRBD2. The sequenced sample was CD4+ T cells sorted from blood. The receptor was derived from a young woman in good health. The CDR3 protein is CASSWLAGGPYEQYF. The CDR3 DNA reads as TGCGCCAGCAGCTGGCTAGCGGGGGGGCCGTACGAGCAGTACTTC.